The 3 T cell receptor beta chains below were found in one sample sequenced in a study of cytomegalovirus exposure and HLA in healthy donors. The data were produced by immunoSEQ multiplex PCR, yet TCRdb's version contains in-frame clones alone and is incomplete. The profile covers 110,000 to 150,000 clones, with over 90% appearing a single time and around 1.9% taken by the ten largest. Sequencing used PBMCs. The receptors derive from a man between 18 and 29 years old in good health and CMV-seropositive.

This chain uses TRBV28 with TRBJ1-1; D is uncertain. Trimming took 1 base from V and 6 from J, leaving 6 bases between them. Germline assignment: CDR1 MDHEN and CDR2 SYDVKM. CDR3 length: 12 amino acids. The CDR3: CASSLFAAEAFF. The DNA for the CDR3 is TGTGCCAGCAGTTTATTTGCGGCTGAAGCTTTCTTT.

The V call is TRBV5-1, the J call TRBJ1-6; D remains ambiguous. The germline V gene has CDR1 SGHRS and CDR2 YFSETQ. Trimming took 0 bases from V and 5 from J, leaving 12 bases between them. The CDR3 totals 16 residues. The CDR3 DNA reads as TGCGCCAGCAGCTTGGGCCCGGCGGAAGATAATTCACCCCTCCACTTT. It specifies CASSLGPAEDNSPLHF.

In regard to this clone: This same CDR3 is encoded by further DNA sequences in the sample. The rearrangement joins TRBV5-1 to TRBJ2-1, with TRBD2 matching 8 bases. From germline, CDR1 is SGHRS and CDR2 YFSETQ. Trimming cost V 1 base and J 6 bases; bases outside gene matches: 15. The CDR3 runs to 18 residues. CDR3 in amino acids: CASSLREGDNRRRNEQFF. As DNA, the CDR3 is TGCGCCAGCAGCTTGCGGGAGGGGGACAATCGAAGGCGCAATGAGCAGTTCTTC.